This TCR beta chain is from a study of molecular identifiers for immune sequencing clone quantification. As concerns this clonotype: Its antigen is as yet unknown.

Study conclusions and caveats: One cell's worth of spiked Jurkat TCR RNA was reportedly detectable among approximately 1 million naive cells.

Previously described methods with listed TCR primers produced the bulk TCR libraries. TCRdb fed the PCR reads into MiXCR, producing one record per CDR3 protein. The profile covers approximately 550,000 distinct CDR3 sequences, with 25% appearing a single time and under 0.85% taken by the ten largest. Germline lookup yields CDR1 SNHLY and CDR2 FYNNEI. CDR3 length: 16 residues. V lost 8 bases to trimming and J lost 0 bases, with 17 bases between them. The sequencing input was naive CD8+ T cells from blood, with Jurkat cell RNA spiked in. Subset here: FACS-sorted CD8+CD4-CCR7+CD45RA+ naive T cells. The source of this sequence is a human donor in good health. Some libraries in this study had Jurkat cell RNA spiked in. The chain recombines TRBV2 with TRBJ2-1, with a possible D match to TRBD1 (6 bases). The CDR3 spells CASGAADSSSYNEQFF. DNA for the CDR3: TGTGCCAGCGGGGCGGCGGACAGCAGCTCCTACAATGAGCAGTTCTTC.